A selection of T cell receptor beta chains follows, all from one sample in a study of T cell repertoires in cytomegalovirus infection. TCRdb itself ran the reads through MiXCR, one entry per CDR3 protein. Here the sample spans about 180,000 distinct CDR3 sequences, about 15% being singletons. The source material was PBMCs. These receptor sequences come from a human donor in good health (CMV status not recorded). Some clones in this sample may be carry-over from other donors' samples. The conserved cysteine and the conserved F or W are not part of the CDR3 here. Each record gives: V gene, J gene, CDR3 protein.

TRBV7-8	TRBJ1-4	ASSPRDRQVEKLF
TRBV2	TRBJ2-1	ASSGRGGFNEQF
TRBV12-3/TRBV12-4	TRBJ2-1	ASSLILSGIHYNEQF
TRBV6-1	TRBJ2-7	ASSSSNSRAAYEQY
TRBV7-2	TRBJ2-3	ASSPGQGVTDTQY
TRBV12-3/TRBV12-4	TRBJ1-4	ASSTRLGQDNEKLF
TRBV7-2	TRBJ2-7	ASSLKASGRGSEQY
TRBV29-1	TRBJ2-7	SVEDRVKSSYEQY
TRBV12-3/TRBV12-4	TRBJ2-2	ASTTPGTSTAGELF
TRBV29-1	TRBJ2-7	SVVKSYEQY
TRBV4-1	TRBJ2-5	ASSHGGRGETQY
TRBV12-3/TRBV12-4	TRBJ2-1	ASSLFGQANEQF
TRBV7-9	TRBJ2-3	ASSPGGGDTQY
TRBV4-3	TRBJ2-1	ASSPGQGRTYNEQF
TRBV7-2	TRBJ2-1	ASSGRTGGSYNEQF
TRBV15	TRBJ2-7	ATSRDQGGSREQY
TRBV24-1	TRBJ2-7	ATSGGYEQY
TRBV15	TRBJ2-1	ATSSRESYNEQF
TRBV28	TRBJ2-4	ATFNLAKNIQY
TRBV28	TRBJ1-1	ASSFPMRTEGAF
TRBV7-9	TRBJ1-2	ASSYSTLGQESADYGYT
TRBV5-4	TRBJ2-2	ASSLAGLHTGELF
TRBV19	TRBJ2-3	ASRAPGQGATDTQY
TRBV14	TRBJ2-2	ASSQEWHGLPTGELF
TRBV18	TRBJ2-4	ASSPPRTDKPLEY
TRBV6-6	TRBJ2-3	ASSYSTAFSTDTQY
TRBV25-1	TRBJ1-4	ASGLTGTGEKLF
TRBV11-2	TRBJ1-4	ASSSPIQYPNEKLF
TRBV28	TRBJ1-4	ASSAGTPREKLF
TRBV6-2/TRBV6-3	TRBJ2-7	ASRRDRWGGAYEQY
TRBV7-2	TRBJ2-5	ASSLGGAAKTQY
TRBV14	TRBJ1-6	ASSQTHSPLH
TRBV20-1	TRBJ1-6	SARDPSLAYNSPLH
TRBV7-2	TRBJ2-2	ASSLKTASGTNTGELF